The clone carrying this T cell receptor beta chain was recorded a few times. CDR1 is SEHNR, CDR2 FQNEAQ, per germline (reference sequence). CDR3 length: 13 residues. V was clipped by 5 bases and J by 8 bases, with 15 bases between them. The data belong to a study of cytomegalovirus exposure and HLA in healthy donors. Primers: 60 Vbeta forward and 13 Jbeta reverse. Sequenced by immunoSEQ multiplex PCR; TCRdb stores in-frame clones only, minus some. The sample includes about 130,000 clones, 83% of them seen just once. The specimen was PBMCs. V is TRBV7-9 and J is TRBJ1-1; D perhaps matches TRBD1 (5 bases). The clonotype was recovered from a woman in her 40s in good health and CMV-seropositive. CDR3 region: CASSPRGGEEAFF. The CDR3 DNA reads as TGTGCCAGCAGCCCACGTGGGGGGGAAGAAGCTTTCTTT.